Below, 28 T cell receptor beta chains from the same sample are listed, as sequenced in a study of T-cell memory formation after mild COVID-19. TCRdb recomputed calls from the 5' RACE reads with MiXCR, one row per CDR3 protein. The sample holds fewer than 550,000 distinct CDR3 sequences, about 19% seen once. Sequences were obtained from PBMCs or a T cell subset sorted from them (not recorded which). The receptors here all came from an adult woman who had mild COVID-19 (a few samples of this study predate the infection). Cell type and time point are not known.

The V call is TRBV7-9, the J call TRBJ1-2, with TRBD1 matching 7 bases. The J segment lost 2 bases and the V segment lost 5 bases, leaving 8 bases of the junction unmatched. Germline assignment: CDR1 SEHNR and CDR2 FQNEAQ (reference sequence). The CDR3 is 15 amino acids. CDR3 region: CASSLQGLGNYGYTF. Written as DNA, the CDR3 is TGTGCCAGCAGCCTACAGGGGCTCGGAAACTATGGCTACACCTTC.

In this sample, this clonotype turned up a few times. V gene TRBV5-4 combines with J gene TRBJ2-1, with 7 bases lining up with TRBD2. Germline CDR1 is SGHNT and CDR2 is YYREEE (reference sequence). The CDR3 has 14 residues. Trimming at V came to 4 bases and at J to 12 bases, leaving 13 bases not matched to a gene. The CDR3 loop is CASSSGGAGVLQFF. The CDR3 DNA sequence: TGTGCCAGCAGCAGCGGCGGGGCGGGAGTGTTGCAGTTCTTC.

This clonotype was found a few times. The chain combines TRBV5-6 with TRBJ2-1, with D possibly being TRBD2 (5 bases). The V gene lost 2 bases and the J gene lost 6 bases, with 15 bases spanning the gap. Germline V lookup: CDR1 SGHDT, CDR2 YYEEEE. The CDR3 is made up of 15 amino acids. The CDR3 loop reads CASSLITRRANEQFF. CDR3 coding DNA: TGTGCCAGCAGCTTAATAACTAGACGCGCCAATGAGCAGTTCTTC. The whole variable domain, remainder taken from reference TRBV5-6 and TRBJ2-1, is DAGVTQSPTHLIKTRGQQVTLRCSPKSGHDTVSWYQQALGQGPQFIFQYYEEEERQRGNFPDRFSGHQFPNYSSELNVNALLLGDSALYLCASSLITRRANEQFFGPGTRLTVL.

This clonotype was seen a handful of times. The chain combines TRBV20-1 with TRBJ1-1; TRBD1 aligns across 10 bases. Germline V gene sequence: CDR1 DFQATT, CDR2 SNEGSKA (reference sequence). This CDR3 is built from 20 residues. Trimming cost V 1 base and J 1 base; bases outside gene matches: 18. CDR3 in DNA: TGCAGTGCTAGAGCCCCGGGACAGGGGAGGCCCGCATGGGAGAACACTGAAGCTTTCTTT. This encodes CSARAPGQGRPAWENTEAFF.

V usage is TRBV3-1 and J usage is TRBJ1-2, with D hard to call. There are 15 residues in the CDR3. V lost 1 base to trimming and J lost 4 bases, with 13 bases between them. The germline CDR1 and CDR2 sequences are LGHDT and YNNKEL (reference sequence). CDR3 sequence: CASSQAAESAYGYTF. DNA for the CDR3: TGTGCCAGCAGCCAAGCCGCGGAGAGCGCCTATGGCTACACCTTC.

This chain links TRBV5-1 with TRBJ1-1, with 7 positions matching TRBD1. Looked up from germline, CDR1 is SGHRS and CDR2 is YFSETQ. The CDR3 has 14 amino acids. Germline trimming cut 6 bases from V and 4 bases from J; bases unmatched to any gene: 9. CDR3 sequence (DNA): TGCGCCAGCACAGACAGGGCGGTAGGCACTGAAGCTTTCTTT. Translating it yields CASTDRAVGTEAFF.

This chain joins TRBV11-2 and TRBJ1-2, with a possible D match to TRBD1 (6 bases). The CDR3 sequence is 13 residues long. V lost 4 bases and J 4 bases, leaving 10 bases between the germline ends. CDR1 is SGHAT and CDR2 is FQNNGV in the germline V gene. CDR3 DNA: TGTGCCAGCAGCTCAGGGGATCTCTATGGCTACACCTTC. This gives the protein CASSSGDLYGYTF.

The rearrangement uses TRBV6-5 and TRBJ1-2; no clear D gene. Germline V gene sequence: CDR1 MNHEY, CDR2 SVGAGI. CDR3 size: 15 residues. The V end lost 0 bases, the J end lost 8 bases, and 16 bases lay between the germline ends. The CDR3 DNA sequence: TGTGCCAGCAGTTACTCGGTGGAGGGCAGCGGGGGCTACACCTTC. It encodes CASSYSVEGSGGYTF.

The chain uses TRBV20-1 and TRBJ1-4; no firm D call. The CDR3 sequence is 15 residues long. V lost 0 bases, J lost 8 bases, and 16 bases lay in between. Germline values: CDR1 DFQATT, CDR2 SNEGSKA (reference sequence). The DNA of the CDR3 is TGCAGTGCTAGAGATCGGCACTTGGTGGGAGAAAAACTGTTTTTT. It translates to CSARDRHLVGEKLFF.

A few counts support this clonotype. The CDR3 region is CASSLVSPYTEAFF. The CDR3, as DNA: TGTGCCAGCAGCTTAGTTTCCCCCTACACTGAAGCTTTCTTT. V and J are TRBV7-9 and TRBJ1-1; D not certain. CDR3 size: 14 residues. Germline V gene sequence: CDR1 SEHNR, CDR2 FQNEAQ (reference sequence). The germline V and J ends were trimmed by 1 base and 3 bases, with 9 bases remaining between them.

The genes are TRBV5-1 and TRBJ2-6; D is ambiguous. The germline V gene has CDR1 SGHRS and CDR2 YFSETQ. CDR3 length: 16 amino acids. Between the trimmed V and J ends, which lost 4 bases and 8 bases, there was a span of 19 bases. CDR3 residues: CASSGILGISSNVLTF. CDR3 nucleotide sequence: TGCGCCAGCAGCGGGATTTTGGGAATATCGTCCAACGTCCTGACTTTC.

This chain links TRBV7-9 with TRBJ1-6; tentative D call: TRBD1 (6 bases). The germline V and J ends were trimmed by 4 bases and 5 bases, with 15 bases remaining between them. The CDR3 sequence is 16 residues long. Looked up from germline, CDR1 is SEHNR and CDR2 is FQNEAQ (reference sequence). CDR3 amino acids: CASSSTRQENNSPLHF. Here the CDR3 DNA reads TGTGCCAGCAGCTCCACAAGACAGGAGAATAATTCACCCCTCCACTTT.

CDR3 in amino acids: CASTNGYPYNEQFF. For the CDR3, the DNA is TGTGCCAGCACCAATGGGTACCCCTACAATGAGCAGTTCTTC. This chain connects TRBV7-9 to TRBJ2-1, with D uncertain. V gave up 7 bases and J gave up 2 bases, with 12 bases separating them. The CDR3 has 14 residues. The germline gives CDR1 SEHNR, CDR2 FQNEAQ (reference sequence).

The table lists this clonotype with many counts. V and J are TRBV7-2 and TRBJ1-5; D may be TRBD1 (5 bases). CDR3 length equals 13 residues. Germline CDR1 and CDR2: SGHTA and FQGNSA. V was trimmed by 3 bases and J by 10 bases, leaving 13 bases between them. CDR3 DNA: TGTGCCAGCAGCTTCGACCAGGGTACCCCCCAGCATTTT. Its translation: CASSFDQGTPQHF. The entire variable domain, with the rest obtained from reference TRBV7-2 and TRBJ1-5, is as follows: GAGVSQSPSNKVTEKGKDVELRCDPISGHTALYWYRQSLGQGLEFLIYFQGNSAPDKSGLPSDRFSAERTGGSVSTLTIQRTQQEDSAVYLCASSFDQGTPQHFGDGTRLSIL.

The chain carries TRBV27 and TRBJ2-3, with a possible D match to TRBD1 (6 bases). With 5 bases removed from V and 0 bases from J, the gap between germline ends came to 15 bases. Germline V gives CDR1 MNHEY, CDR2 SMNVEV (reference sequence). This CDR3 spans 16 amino acids. The chain's CDR3 is CASSLRFDRSTDTQYF. DNA for the CDR3: TGTGCCAGCAGTCTCCGATTTGACAGGAGCACAGATACGCAGTATTTT.

J is TRBJ1-5 and V is TRBV19; 7 bases map to TRBD1. V shed 3 bases and J 11 bases; nucleotides not matched to a gene: 13. The CDR3 contains 15 residues. Germline CDR1 reads LNHDA; CDR2 reads SQIVND (reference sequence). DNA of the CDR3: TGTGCCAGTAGTATGGGAGGACAGGTCCGATCGGCCCAGCATTTT. It translates to CASSMGGQVRSAQHF.

The rearrangement joins TRBV15 to TRBJ2-3, with unresolved D. Trimming shortened V by 0 bases and J by 3 bases, and 7 bases separated the two germline ends. Germline V gene lookup returns CDR1 LNHNV and CDR2 YYDKDF (reference sequence). This CDR3 comprises 14 residues. For the CDR3, the DNA is TGTGCCACCAGCAGAGAAGTGAGAACAGATACGCAGTATTTT. It encodes CATSREVRTDTQYF.

This clonotype has more than one count but fewer than ten. The V and J genes are TRBV4-2 and TRBJ2-6, with 8 positions matching TRBD2. Germline assignment: CDR1 LGHNA and CDR2 YNFKEQ. V lost 6 bases to trimming and J lost 2 bases; unmatched junction nucleotides: 12. This CDR3 region has 18 residues. The CDR3 nucleotides are TGTGCCAGCAGTCGACCACCAGCGGGAGAGGCTGGGGCCAACGTCCTGACTTTC. This codes for CASSRPPAGEAGANVLTF.

This clonotype occurred a few times. The CDR3 is CASSLRDRANNEQFF. CDR3 DNA sequence: TGCGCCAGCAGCCTGAGGGACAGGGCAAACAATGAGCAGTTCTTC. This chain connects TRBV4-1 to TRBJ2-1, with 9 bases lining up with TRBD1. The germline V gene encodes CDR1 MGHRA and CDR2 YSYEKL. The J segment lost 5 bases and the V segment lost 4 bases, leaving 6 bases of the junction unmatched. The length of the CDR3 is 15 residues.

The CDR3 DNA reads as TGTGCCAGCAGTCCGGACAGGGGGCGAACAAATACGCAGTATTTT. This sequence encodes CASSPDRGRTNTQYF. The V and J genes are TRBV6-5 and TRBJ2-3; 11 bases are a match to TRBD1. The CDR3 runs 15 residues. Per germline, CDR1 MNHEY and CDR2 SVGAGI. Germline trimming cut 5 bases from V and 7 bases from J; bases unmatched to any gene: 8.

This clonotype was detected a few times. The chain is built from TRBV12-5 and TRBJ2-1; 11 bases fit TRBD2. CDR3 length: 19 amino acids. Germline CDR1 LGHNT, CDR2 FRNRAP. The V and J ends lost 3 bases and 4 bases, in that order; junction bases with no gene match: 14. The CDR3 coding sequence is TGTGCTAGTGGTTTTTCGCCCCTCTTAGCGGGGGGGCTGTACAATGAGCAGTTCTTC. It translates to CASGFSPLLAGGLYNEQFF.

The chain is built from TRBV29-1 and TRBJ2-3; 7 bases agree with TRBD1. The CDR3 is 15 amino acids. Germline V gene lookup returns CDR1 SQVTM and CDR2 ANQGSEA. Unmatched junction bases numbered 9, after V lost 5 bases and J lost 1 base. This CDR3 reads CSVTTDRDGTDTQYF. The DNA for the CDR3 is TGCAGCGTTACCACTGACAGGGATGGCACAGATACGCAGTATTTT.

This clonotype came up a few times. The rearrangement uses TRBV10-3 and TRBJ1-1; weak D call: TRBD1 (6 bases). This CDR3 region has 12 residues. V shed 6 bases and J shed 7 bases, with 12 bases lying between them. The germline V gene encodes CDR1 ENHRY and CDR2 SYGVKD. The CDR3 DNA reads as TGTGCCATCAGGGGGGGGGCGCGTGAAGCTTTCTTT. Translating it yields CAIRGGAREAFF.

This clonotype appeared a few times. The chain joins TRBV2 to TRBJ2-3, with D perhaps matching TRBD1 (5 bases). V was pared by 10 bases and J by 5 bases, with 19 bases between. CDR1 is SNHLY and CDR2 is FYNNEI in the germline V gene. The CDR3 is made up of 14 amino acids. CDR3 residues: CATLFMGREDTQYF. The CDR3, as DNA: TGTGCCACCCTATTTATGGGGCGAGAAGATACGCAGTATTTT.

The rearrangement links TRBV5-5 to TRBJ2-7; D is unclear. The germline V and J ends were trimmed by 0 bases and 0 bases, with 16 bases remaining between them. This CDR3 comprises 17 residues. CDR1 SGHKS and CDR2 YYEKEE come from the germline V gene (reference sequence). The CDR3 region is CASSLGTASEPSYEQYF. The CDR3 DNA is TGTGCCAGCAGCTTGGGCACAGCTTCTGAGCCCTCCTACGAGCAGTACTTC.

There are a few counts of this clonotype. The CDR3 bases are TGTGCCAGCAGCCACAGGGGAACCTACGAGCAGTACTTC. It is translated as CASSHRGTYEQYF. The genes are TRBV7-9 and TRBJ2-7, with TRBD1 matching over 7 bases. J was trimmed by 2 bases and V by 5 bases; bases with no gene match: 3. Germline V lookup: CDR1 SEHNR, CDR2 FQNEAQ (reference sequence). The length of the CDR3 is 13 residues. Full variable domain (remainder filled in from reference TRBV7-9 and TRBJ2-7): DTGVSQNPRHKITKRGQNVTFRCDPISEHNRLYWYRQTLGQGPEFLTYFQNEAQLEKSRLLSDRFSAERPKGSFSTLEIQRTEQGDSAMYLCASSHRGTYEQYFGPGTRLTVT.

This chain connects TRBV30 to TRBJ2-3; D is undetermined. The V end was cut by 0 bases, the J end by 2 bases, with 9 bases between. The CDR3 extends over 14 amino acids. Germline CDR1 and CDR2: GTSNPN and SVGIG (reference sequence). CDR3 in amino acids: CAWSVRQTTDTQYF. CDR3 nucleotide sequence: TGTGCCTGGAGTGTAAGGCAGACCACAGATACGCAGTATTTT.

The J gene is TRBJ1-1, the V gene TRBV6-5, with 10 nucleotides matching TRBD1. Germline V gene lookup returns CDR1 MNHEY and CDR2 SVGAGI. The V and J ends lost 5 bases and 8 bases, in that order; junction bases with no gene match: 5. The CDR3 is 13 amino acids. Here the CDR3 DNA reads TGTGCCAGCAGTCCGGGACAGGGGCCGGAAGCTTTCTTT. It encodes CASSPGQGPEAFF.